The clone carrying this TCR beta chain was observed a few times. Its specificity is not known. This sample also contains other DNA sequences that code for the same CDR3. This entry belongs to a study of beta chain features in type 1 diabetes. The collection from each donor was one heparinised blood draw averaging about 116 mL. Study results and limitations: Shortening that was moderate but significant affected the TCRB CDR3s of Type 1 diabetes patients in all four CD4+ subsets. A greater similarity of naive, central memory and Treg TCRB repertoires was seen among patients than among healthy donors. Equally in patients and controls, PCR might preferentially amplify shorter templates.

The V end lost 5 bases, the J end lost 1 base, and 9 bases lay between the germline ends. In germline, CDR1 is GTSNPN, CDR2 SVGIG (reference sequence). This CDR3 is built from 13 residues. The entirety of the isolated RNA underwent reverse transcription, so expressed TCRB transcripts were sequenced. Repertoires were generated with immunoSEQ multiplex PCR, while TCRdb's copy carries only in-frame clones and drops some. The profile covers hundreds of thousands of clones, with roughly 13% appearing a single time and approximately 0.021% taken by the ten largest. Material for sequencing was naive CD4+ T cells from blood. The genes are TRBV30 and TRBJ1-5; D perhaps matches TRBD1 (5 bases). The receptor was derived from a man between 18 and 29 years old with type 1 diabetes. The chain's CDR3 is CAWGTDSNQPQHF. The DNA of the CDR3 is TGTGCCTGGGGGACGGACAGCAATCAGCCCCAGCATTTT.